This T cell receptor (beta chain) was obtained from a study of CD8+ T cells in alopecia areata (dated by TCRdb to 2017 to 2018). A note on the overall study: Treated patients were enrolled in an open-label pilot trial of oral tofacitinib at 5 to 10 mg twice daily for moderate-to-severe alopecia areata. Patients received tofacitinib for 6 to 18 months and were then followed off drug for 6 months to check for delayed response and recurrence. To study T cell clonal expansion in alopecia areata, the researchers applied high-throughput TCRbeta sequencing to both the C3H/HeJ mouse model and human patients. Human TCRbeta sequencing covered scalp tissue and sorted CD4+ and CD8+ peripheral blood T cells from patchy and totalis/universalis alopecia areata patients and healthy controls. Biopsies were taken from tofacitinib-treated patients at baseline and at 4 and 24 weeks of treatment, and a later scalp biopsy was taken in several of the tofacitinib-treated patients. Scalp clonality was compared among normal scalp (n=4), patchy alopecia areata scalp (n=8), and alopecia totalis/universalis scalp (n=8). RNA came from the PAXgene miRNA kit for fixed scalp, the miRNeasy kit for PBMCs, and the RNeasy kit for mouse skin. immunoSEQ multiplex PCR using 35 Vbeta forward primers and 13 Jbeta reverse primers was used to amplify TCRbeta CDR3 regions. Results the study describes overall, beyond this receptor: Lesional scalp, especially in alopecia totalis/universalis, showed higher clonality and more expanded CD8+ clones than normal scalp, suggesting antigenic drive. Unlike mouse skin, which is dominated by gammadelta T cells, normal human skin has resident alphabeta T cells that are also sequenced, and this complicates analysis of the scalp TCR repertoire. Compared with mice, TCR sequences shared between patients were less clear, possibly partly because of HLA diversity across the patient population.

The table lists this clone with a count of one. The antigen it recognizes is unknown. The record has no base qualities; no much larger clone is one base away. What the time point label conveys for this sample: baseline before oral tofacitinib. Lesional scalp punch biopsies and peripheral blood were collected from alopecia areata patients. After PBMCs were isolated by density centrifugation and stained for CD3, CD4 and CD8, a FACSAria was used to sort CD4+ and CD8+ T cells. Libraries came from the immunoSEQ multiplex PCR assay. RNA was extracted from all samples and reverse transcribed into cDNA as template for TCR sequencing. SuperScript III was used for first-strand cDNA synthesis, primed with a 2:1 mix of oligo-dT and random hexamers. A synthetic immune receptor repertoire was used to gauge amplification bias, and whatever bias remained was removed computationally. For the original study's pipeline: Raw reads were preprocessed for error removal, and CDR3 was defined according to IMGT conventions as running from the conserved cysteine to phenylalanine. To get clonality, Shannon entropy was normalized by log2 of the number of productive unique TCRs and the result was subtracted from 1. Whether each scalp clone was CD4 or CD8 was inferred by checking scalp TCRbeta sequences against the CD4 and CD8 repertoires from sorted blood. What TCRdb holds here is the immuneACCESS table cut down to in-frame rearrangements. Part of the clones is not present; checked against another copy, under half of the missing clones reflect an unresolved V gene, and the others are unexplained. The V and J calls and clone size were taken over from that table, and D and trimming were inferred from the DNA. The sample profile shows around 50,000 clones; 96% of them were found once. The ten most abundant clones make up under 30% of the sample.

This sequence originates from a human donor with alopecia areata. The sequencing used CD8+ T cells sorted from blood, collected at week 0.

The nucleotide sequence is given as TGCGCCAGCAGCTTTAGAGGGTCGGAGACCCAGTACTTC. Its coded protein is CASSFRGSETQYF. The rearrangement combines TRBV5-1 with TRBJ2-5, and possibly TRBD2, on 5 matching bases. The junction shows trimming of 2 bases on V and 5 bases on J, plus 10 bases between the germline ends. The CDR3 holds 13 amino acids from the cysteine to the phenylalanine. The DNA shown is the 39-base CDR3, in frame from base 1. The germline V gene provides CDR1 SGHRS and CDR2 YFSETQ.